This T cell receptor beta chain stems from a study of blood T cell repertoires in COVID-19. The assay was immunoSEQ multiplex PCR, and TCRdb's table has in-frame clones only and misses some. The data hold 150,000 or so clones, with around 80% observed a single time. The table lists this clone with a count of one. Per germline, CDR1 MNHEY and CDR2 SMNVEV (reference sequence). The CDR3 sequence is 16 residues long. V was cut by 5 bases and J by 1 base, with 12 bases left in between. Categorization into cohorts depended on clinical history that participants reported. Sequenced material: PBMCs or T cells enriched from blood (not recorded which). V gene TRBV27 combines with J gene TRBJ2-6, with D possibly matching TRBD1 (5 bases). The TCR comes from a woman aged 50 to 60 in a cohort exposed to, infected with or recovered from COVID-19 (not recorded which). CDR3 sequence (DNA): TGTGCCAGCAGTCCCGGCTCAGGGTCTGGGGCCAACGTCCTGACTTTC. As protein: CASSPGSGSGANVLTF.